This is a list of T cell receptor beta chains from one sample in a study of early T cells in non-severe SARS-CoV-2 infection. TCRdb ran MiXCR on the 5' RACE reads and lists one entry per CDR3 protein. The table has about 64,000 distinct CDR3 sequences, around 20% seen once. The input for sequencing was whole blood, taken at baseline. The receptors were sampled from an adult who was a healthcare worker with PCR-confirmed SARS-CoV-2 infection or an uninfected control (not recorded which). Both conserved end residues are part of each CDR3. D genes are given only for firm matches. Some rows have no size entry. The others give once, few or many, or a class for an expanded clone.

V	D	J	size	CDR3	DNA
TRBV7-2	TRBD1	TRBJ2-1	few	CASGQQGAYNEQFF	TGTGCCAGCGGTCAACAGGGGGCCTACAATGAGCAGTTCTTC
TRBV2	.	TRBJ2-1	.	CASWAESSYNEQFF	TGTGCCAGCTGGGCGGAAAGCTCCTACAATGAGCAGTTCTTC
TRBV6-5	TRBD2	TRBJ2-2	.	CASSYVGSGGRELFF	TGTGCCAGCAGTTACGTCGGTAGCGGGGGGAGGGAGCTGTTTTTT
TRBV2	TRBD1	TRBJ1-1	.	CASSVRQGAAEAFF	TGTGCCAGCAGTGTAAGACAGGGGGCTGCTGAAGCTTTCTTT
TRBV12-3/TRBV12-4	.	TRBJ2-2	.	CASSFSGSGTGELFF	TGTGCCAGCAGTTTCTCGGGTTCAGGCACCGGGGAGCTGTTTTTT
TRBV2	.	TRBJ1-6	.	CASSEQGQPNSPLHF	TGTGCCAGCAGTGAACAAGGACAGCCGAATTCACCCCTCCACTTT
TRBV3-1	.	TRBJ2-3	.	CASSDLDTQYF	TGTGCCAGTTCCGACCTAGATACGCAGTATTTT
TRBV7-9	.	TRBJ2-1	.	CASSLLRSGGQGNEQFF	TGTGCCAGCAGCTTGCTAAGGTCCGGAGGGCAGGGCAATGAGCAGTTCTTC
TRBV4-1	TRBD1	TRBJ1-3	.	CASSQAYPPHRTGGVYGNTIYF	TGCGCCAGCAGCCAAGCGTACCCCCCACACAGGACAGGCGGTGTGTATGGAAACACCATATATTTT
TRBV20-1	.	TRBJ1-2	.	CSAGKAGYGYTF	TGCAGTGCAGGGAAGGCGGGTTATGGCTACACCTTC
TRBV12-3/TRBV12-4	.	TRBJ1-2	few	CASSFMTDYGYTF	TGTGCCAGCAGTTTTATGACGGACTATGGCTACACCTTC
TRBV28	.	TRBJ2-4	.	CASSLSLSPRGIQYF	TGTGCCAGCAGTTTATCTTTGTCTCCCCGGGGCATTCAGTACTTC
TRBV3-1	.	TRBJ2-5	few	CASSQVGPSGTQYF	TGTGCCAGCAGCCAGGTGGGTCCGAGCGGGACCCAGTACTTC
TRBV30	.	TRBJ2-7	few	CAWSVLGRAYEQYF	TGTGCCTGGAGTGTACTAGGCAGAGCTTACGAGCAGTACTTC
TRBV20-1	.	TRBJ2-1	.	CSASTAMGEQFF	TGCAGTGCTAGCACGGCGATGGGGGAGCAGTTCTTC
TRBV29-1	TRBD2	TRBJ2-3	.	CSVEGVAGTTDTQYF	TGCAGCGTTGAAGGCGTAGCGGGGACCACAGATACGCAGTATTTT
TRBV7-9	.	TRBJ2-3	.	CASTSGDTQYF	TGTGCCAGCACCTCCGGCGATACGCAGTATTTT
TRBV3-1	.	TRBJ2-5	few	CASSQAGAETQYF	TGTGCCAGCAGCCAAGCAGGGGCGGAGACCCAGTACTTC
TRBV2	.	TRBJ1-2	few	CASNEGTDGYTF	TGTGCCAGCAACGAGGGGACGGATGGCTACACCTTC
TRBV2	.	TRBJ2-3	.	CASSIVADTQYF	TGTGCCAGCAGTATAGTAGCAGATACGCAGTATTTT
TRBV4-1	.	TRBJ2-2	few	CASSQDWWTGELFF	TGCGCCAGCAGCCAAGATTGGTGGACCGGGGAGCTGTTTTTT
TRBV7-3	.	TRBJ1-1	.	CASSLGGAEAFF	TGTGCCAGCAGCTTAGGCGGGGCTGAAGCTTTCTTT